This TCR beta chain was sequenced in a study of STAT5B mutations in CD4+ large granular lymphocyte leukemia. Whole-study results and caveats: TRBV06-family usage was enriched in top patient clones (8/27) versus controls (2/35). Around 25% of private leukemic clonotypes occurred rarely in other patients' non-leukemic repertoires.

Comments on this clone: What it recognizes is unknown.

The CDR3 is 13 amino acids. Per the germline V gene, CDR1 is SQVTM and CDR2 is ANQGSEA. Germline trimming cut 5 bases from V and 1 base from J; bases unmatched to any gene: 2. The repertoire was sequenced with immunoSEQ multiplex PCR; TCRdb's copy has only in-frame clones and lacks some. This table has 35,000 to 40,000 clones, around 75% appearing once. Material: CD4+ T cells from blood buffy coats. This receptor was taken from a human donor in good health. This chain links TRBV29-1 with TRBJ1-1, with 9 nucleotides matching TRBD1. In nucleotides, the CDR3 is TGCAGCGTTAGGGGACAGGGGAACACTGAAGCTTTCTTT. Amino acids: CSVRGQGNTEAFF.